This TCR beta chain was found in a study of blood T cell repertoires in COVID-19. At the level of the study: Spain, Italy and the United States supplied samples that represented acute and convalescent COVID-19. The cDNA or gDNA used as material had been derived from T cells, B-cell-depleted T cells, or PBMCs.

V was clipped by 4 bases and J by 3 bases; unmatched bases: 3. CDR1 and CDR2 (germline): SGHRS, YFSETQ. CDR3 length: 14 residues. Clones were read by immunoSEQ multiplex PCR, and TCRdb kept only the in-frame ones, dropping some. The data contain a few hundred thousand clones, 85% to 90% of them singletons. This clonotype originated in a middle-aged man who had recovered from COVID-19. The chain combines TRBV5-1 with TRBJ2-1, with 8 bases lining up with TRBD2. Input material: PBMCs or T cells enriched from blood (not recorded which). As DNA, the CDR3 is TGCGCCAGCAGCCCAGGGACTAGCTACAATGAGCAGTTCTTC. Encoded protein: CASSPGTSYNEQFF.